This T cell receptor (beta chain) was captured in a study of OX40 agonist ivuxolimab in advanced cancers. Study-level information: Ivuxolimab, an agonistic anti-OX40 (CD134) antibody, was given to patients.

V lost 5 bases to trimming and J lost 0 bases, with 10 bases between them. The length of the CDR3 is 14 residues. Germline V gene lookup returns CDR1 SGHNT and CDR2 YENEEA. Clones were read by immunoSEQ multiplex PCR, and TCRdb kept only the in-frame ones, dropping some. The table records roughly 70,000 clones, 82% of them present only once. The source is an adult with an advanced solid tumor such as melanoma, head and neck, liver or kidney cancer. The sequencing used CD4+ or CD8+ T cells sorted from blood, collected in a trial of the OX40 agonist ivuxolimab. The chain carries TRBV11-3 and TRBJ1-2; possibly TRBD1 for D (5 bases). The CDR3 here is CASSPGTANYGYTF. CDR3 in DNA: TGTGCCAGCAGCCCTGGGACTGCTAACTATGGCTACACCTTC.